This entry concerns a single TCR beta chain. This clonotype was counted a few times. There is no known antigen for this receptor. The input lacks base qualities; no much larger clone sits a single base away. The library was made by PCR. Data came from an Illumina HiSeq 2500. To normalize quantification of the TCRbeta repertoire, the TCR libraries were built with molecular barcoding that relied on unique molecular identifiers. The public reads were quality trimmed at Q25 with fastp and then assembled into clones with MiXCR by TCRdb, keeping productive beta chains. Identical CDR3 proteins give one entry, which carries the most common genes and DNA. The sample table contains 780,000 or so distinct CDR3 sequences; only one count was recorded for roughly 15% of them. The top ten clonotypes cover approximately 4.5% of the sample. The data derive from a study of T-cell reconstitution after alpha-beta-depleted transplantation in children (dated by TCRdb to about 2016). Some background on the complete study: The study quantitatively tracked T-cell immune reconstitution after TCRalphabeta/CD19-depleted allogeneic hematopoietic cell transplantation in children using TCR repertoire profiling.

Results the study describes overall, beyond this receptor: In some patients, high TCRbeta diversity at day 60 was attributed to recipient T cells and intrathymic progenitors that had survived conditioning. The apparently early recovery of alphabetaT-cell counts about two months after transplant reportedly depended on only several hundred rapidly expanded clones that came from non-depleted graft cells. Hyperexpanded clone frequencies declined over subsequent months; after one year, T-cell counts and TCRbeta diversity were mostly attributed to newly produced T cells.

After removal of 5 bases from V and 2 bases from J, the junction retains 5 bases not matched to a gene. There are 14 amino acids in the CDR3, from cysteine to phenylalanine inclusive. Only the CDR3 DNA is retained, 42 bases long and in frame from the first base. The germline V gene sets CDR1 to KGHSH and CDR2 to LQKENI. The treatment or condition label of this sample denotes: allogeneic hematopoietic cell transplantation with graft depleted of TCRalphabeta T cells and CD19 B cells. The children who served as transplant recipients had been given grafts of TCRalphabeta/CD19-depleted allogeneic hematopoietic cells.

The clonotype originates from a male patient younger than 18 who had a stem cell transplant for acute lymphoblastic leukemia, so the T cells may come from the graft donor. Sequenced material: PBMCs, mostly from graft donor cells, taken 360 days after TCRalphabeta/CD19-depleted stem cell transplant. The rearranged chain carries TRBV18 and TRBJ2-5, with TRBD1 matching 7 junction bases. The nucleotide sequence is given as TGTGCCAGCTCAACGACAGGGTTACAAGAGACCCAGTACTTC. It codes for CASSTTGLQETQYF.